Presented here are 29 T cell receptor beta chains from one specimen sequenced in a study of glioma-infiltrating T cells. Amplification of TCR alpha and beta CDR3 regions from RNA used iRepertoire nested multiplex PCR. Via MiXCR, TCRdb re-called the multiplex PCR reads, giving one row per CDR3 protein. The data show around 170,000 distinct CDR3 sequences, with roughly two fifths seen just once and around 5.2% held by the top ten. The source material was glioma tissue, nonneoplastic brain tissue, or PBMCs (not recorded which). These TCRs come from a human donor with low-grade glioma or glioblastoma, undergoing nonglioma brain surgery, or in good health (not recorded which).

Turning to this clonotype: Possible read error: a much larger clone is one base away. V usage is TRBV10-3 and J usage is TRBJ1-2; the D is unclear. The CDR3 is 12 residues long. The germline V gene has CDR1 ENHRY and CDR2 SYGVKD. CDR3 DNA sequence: TGTGCCATCAGTGACGGGTGGTATGGCTGCACCTTC. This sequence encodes CAISDGWYGCTF.

The CDR3 bases are TGTGCCAGCAGTTTAAGTACTAGCGGGAGAAATGAGCAGTTCTTC. The encoded protein is CASSLSTSGRNEQFF. V is TRBV12-3 or TRBV12-4 and J is TRBJ2-1; 11 bases are a match to TRBD2. The CDR3 extends over 15 amino acids. V gave up 2 bases and J gave up 7 bases; unmatched junction bases: 4.

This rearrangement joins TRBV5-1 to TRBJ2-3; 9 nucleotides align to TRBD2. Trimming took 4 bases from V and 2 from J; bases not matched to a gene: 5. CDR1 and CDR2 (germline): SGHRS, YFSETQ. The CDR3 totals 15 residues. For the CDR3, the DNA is TGCGCCAGCAGCCCGGGACTAGCAAACACAGATACGCAGTATTTT. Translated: CASSPGLANTDTQYF.

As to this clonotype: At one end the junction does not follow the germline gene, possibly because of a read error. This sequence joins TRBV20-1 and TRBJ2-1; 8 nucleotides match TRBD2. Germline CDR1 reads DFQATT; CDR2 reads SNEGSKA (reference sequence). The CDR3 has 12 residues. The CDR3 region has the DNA TGCGGTGCTAGCGGACTAGCTCATGAGCAGTTCTTC. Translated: CGASGLAHEQFF.

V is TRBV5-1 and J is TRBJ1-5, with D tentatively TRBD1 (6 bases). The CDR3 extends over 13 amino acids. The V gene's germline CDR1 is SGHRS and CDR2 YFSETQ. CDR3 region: CDRRRTVDQPQHF. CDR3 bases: TGCGACAGACGGAGGACAGTCGATCAGCCCCAGCATTTT.

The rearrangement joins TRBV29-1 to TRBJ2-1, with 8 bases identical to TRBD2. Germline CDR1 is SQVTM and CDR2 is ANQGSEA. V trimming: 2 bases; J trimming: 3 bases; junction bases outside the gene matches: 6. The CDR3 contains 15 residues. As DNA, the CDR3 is TGCAGCGTTGAACCGATAGCGGGAAACTACAATGAGCAGTTCTTC. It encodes CSVEPIAGNYNEQFF.

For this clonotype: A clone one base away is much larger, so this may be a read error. This chain's CDR3 is CASIHGNYGYTF. Here the CDR3 DNA reads TGTGCCAGCATCCACGGTAACTATGGCTACACCTTC. This rearrangement joins TRBV3-1 to TRBJ1-2; D is ambiguous. Germline V gene lookup returns CDR1 LGHDT and CDR2 YNNKEL (reference sequence). The CDR3 extends over 12 amino acids. The V gene lost 7 bases and the J gene lost 1 base, with 7 bases spanning the gap.

The DNA for the CDR3 is TGCAGTGCTAGAGGATTGGGCGGGATAGAGACCCAGTACTTC. Protein product: CSARGLGGIETQYF. The chain employs TRBV20-1 and TRBJ2-5, with D possibly being TRBD2 (6 bases). Trimming left V 1 base short and J 4 bases short, with 13 bases between. This CDR3 is 14 amino acids long. Per germline, CDR1 DFQATT and CDR2 SNEGSKA (reference sequence).

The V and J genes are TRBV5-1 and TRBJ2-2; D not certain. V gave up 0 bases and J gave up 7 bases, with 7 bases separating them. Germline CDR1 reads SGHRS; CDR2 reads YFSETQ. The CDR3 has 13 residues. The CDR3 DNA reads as TGCGCCAGCAGCTTGGAAAGTCTCGGGGAGCTGTTTTTT. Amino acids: CASSLESLGELFF. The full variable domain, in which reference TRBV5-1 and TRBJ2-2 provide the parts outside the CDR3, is KAGVTQTPRYLIKTRGQQVTLSCSPISGHRSVSWYQQTPGQGLQFLFEYFSETQRNKGNFPGRFSGRQFSNSRSEMNVSTLELGDSALYLCASSLESLGELFFGEGSRLTVL.

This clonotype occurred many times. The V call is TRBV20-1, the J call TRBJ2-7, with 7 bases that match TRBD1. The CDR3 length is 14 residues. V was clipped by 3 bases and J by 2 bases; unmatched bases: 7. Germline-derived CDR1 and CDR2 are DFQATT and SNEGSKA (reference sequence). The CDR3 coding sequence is TGCAGTGCTAGCAGGGGGAAAACACCCTACGAGCAGTACTTC. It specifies CSASRGKTPYEQYF.

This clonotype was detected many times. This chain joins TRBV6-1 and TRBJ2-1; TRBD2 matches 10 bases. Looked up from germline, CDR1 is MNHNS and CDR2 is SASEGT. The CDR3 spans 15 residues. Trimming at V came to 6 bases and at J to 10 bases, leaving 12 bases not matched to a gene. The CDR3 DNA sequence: TGTGCCAGCAGGGAGCTAGCGGGGGCTGGGGTAGAGCAGTTCTTC. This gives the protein CASRELAGAGVEQFF.

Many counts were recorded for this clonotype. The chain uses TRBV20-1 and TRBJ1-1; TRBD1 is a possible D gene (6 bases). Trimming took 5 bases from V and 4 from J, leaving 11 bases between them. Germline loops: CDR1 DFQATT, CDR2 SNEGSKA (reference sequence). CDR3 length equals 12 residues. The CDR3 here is CSAPNRATEAFF. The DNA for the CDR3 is TGCAGTGCTCCAAACAGGGCCACTGAAGCTTTCTTT.

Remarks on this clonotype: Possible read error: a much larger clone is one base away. CDR3 DNA sequence: TGCAGTGCCGAAAGGACTAGCTGGAGGCTCAATGAGCAGTTCTTC. Translation: CSAERTSWRLNEQFF. V usage is TRBV20-1 and J usage is TRBJ2-7; TRBD2 aligns across 8 bases. The end of the DNA fits TRBJ2-1 better, so the J call may be wrong. This CDR3 region has 15 residues. The germline CDR1 and CDR2 sequences are DFQATT and SNEGSKA (reference sequence).

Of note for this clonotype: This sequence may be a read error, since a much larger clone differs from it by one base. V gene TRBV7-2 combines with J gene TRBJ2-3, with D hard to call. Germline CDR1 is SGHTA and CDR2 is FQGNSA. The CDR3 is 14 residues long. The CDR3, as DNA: TGTGCCAACAGCGCAGTAGTCGCGGCAGATACGCAGTATTTT. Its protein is CANSAVVAADTQYF.

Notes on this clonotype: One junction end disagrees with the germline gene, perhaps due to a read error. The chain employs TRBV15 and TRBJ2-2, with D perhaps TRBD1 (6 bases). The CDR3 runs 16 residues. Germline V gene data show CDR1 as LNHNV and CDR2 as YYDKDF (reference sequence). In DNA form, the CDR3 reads TGTGCCACCAGCAGATACCGACAGGTCGGCACCGGGCAGCTGTTTTTT. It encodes CATSRYRQVGTGQLFF.

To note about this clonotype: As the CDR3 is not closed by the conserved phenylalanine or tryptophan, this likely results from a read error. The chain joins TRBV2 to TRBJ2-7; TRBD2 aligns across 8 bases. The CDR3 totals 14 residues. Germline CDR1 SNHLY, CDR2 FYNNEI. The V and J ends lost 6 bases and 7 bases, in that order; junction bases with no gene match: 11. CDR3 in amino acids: CASRVSGSVREQYL. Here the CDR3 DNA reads TGTGCCAGCAGAGTCAGCGGGAGTGTCAGGGAGCAGTACTTA.

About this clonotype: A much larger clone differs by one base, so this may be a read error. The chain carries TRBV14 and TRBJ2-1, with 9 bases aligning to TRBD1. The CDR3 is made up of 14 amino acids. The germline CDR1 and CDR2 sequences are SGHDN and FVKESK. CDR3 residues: CASRQDWTGDEQFF. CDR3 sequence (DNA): TGTGCCAGCAGGCAAGATTGGACAGGGGATGAGCAGTTCTTC.

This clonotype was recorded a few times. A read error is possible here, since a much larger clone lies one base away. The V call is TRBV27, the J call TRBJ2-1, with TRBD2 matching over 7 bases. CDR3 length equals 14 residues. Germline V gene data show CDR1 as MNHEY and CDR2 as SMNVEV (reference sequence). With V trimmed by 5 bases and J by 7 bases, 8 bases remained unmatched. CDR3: CASSRPGGKNEQFF. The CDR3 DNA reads TGTGCCAGCAGTAGGCCGGGAGGAAAAAATGAGCAGTTCTTC.

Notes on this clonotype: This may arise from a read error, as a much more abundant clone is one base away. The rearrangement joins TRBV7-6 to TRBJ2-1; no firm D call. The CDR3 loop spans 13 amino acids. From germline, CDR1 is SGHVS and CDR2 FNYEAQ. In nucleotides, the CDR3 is TGTCCCAGCAGCCCCACAGACTACAATGAGCAGTTCTTC. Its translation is CPSSPTDYNEQFF. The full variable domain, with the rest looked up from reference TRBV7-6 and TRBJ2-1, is GAGVSQSPRYKVTKRGQDVALRCDPISGHVSLYWYRQALGQGPEFLTYFNYEAQQDKSGLPNDRFSAERPEGSISTLTIQRTEQRDSAMYRCPSSPTDYNEQFFGPGTRLTVL.

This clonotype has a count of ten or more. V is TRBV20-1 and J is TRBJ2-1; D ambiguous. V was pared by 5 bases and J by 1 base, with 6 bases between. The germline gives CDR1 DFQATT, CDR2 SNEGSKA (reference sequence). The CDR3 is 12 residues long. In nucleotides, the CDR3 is TGCAGTGCTCGGATGTCCTACAATGAGCAGTTCTTC. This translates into CSARMSYNEQFF.

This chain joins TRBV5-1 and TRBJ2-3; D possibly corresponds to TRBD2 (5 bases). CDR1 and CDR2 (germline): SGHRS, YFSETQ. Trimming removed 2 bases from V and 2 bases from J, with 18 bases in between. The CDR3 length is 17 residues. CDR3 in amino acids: CASSLLSRTHITDTQYF. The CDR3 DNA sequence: TGCGCCAGCAGCTTATTGAGTAGGACTCACATCACAGATACGCAGTATTTT.

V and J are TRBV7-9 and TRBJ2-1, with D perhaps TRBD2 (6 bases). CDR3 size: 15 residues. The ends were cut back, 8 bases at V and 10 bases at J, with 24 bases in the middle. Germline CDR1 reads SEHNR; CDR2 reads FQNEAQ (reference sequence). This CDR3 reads CASQCRDSRLQEQFF. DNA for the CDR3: TGTGCCAGCCAATGTAGGGACTCCCGACTCCAAGAGCAGTTCTTC.

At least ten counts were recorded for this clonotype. CDR3 sequence: CASSVPLGSYEQYF. Written as DNA, the CDR3 is TGTGCCAGCAGTGTCCCGTTGGGCTCCTACGAGCAGTACTTC. The chain combines TRBV2 with TRBJ2-7; no definite D call. The CDR3 is 14 amino acids. Germline loops: CDR1 SNHLY, CDR2 FYNNEI. Trimming left V 4 bases short and J 0 bases short, with 10 bases between.

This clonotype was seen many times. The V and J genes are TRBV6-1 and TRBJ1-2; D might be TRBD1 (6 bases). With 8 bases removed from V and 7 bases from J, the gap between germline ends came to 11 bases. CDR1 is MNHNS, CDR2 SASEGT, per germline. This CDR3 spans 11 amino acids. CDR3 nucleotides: TGTGCCAGCGAACAGGGAAGTGGCTACACCTTC. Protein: CASEQGSGYTF.

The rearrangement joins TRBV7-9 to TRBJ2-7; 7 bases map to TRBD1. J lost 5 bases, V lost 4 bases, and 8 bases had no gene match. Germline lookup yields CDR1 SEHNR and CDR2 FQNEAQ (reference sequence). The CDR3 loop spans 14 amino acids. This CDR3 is CASSSRKGADEQYF. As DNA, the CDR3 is TGTGCCAGCAGCTCCAGGAAGGGGGCCGACGAGCAGTACTTC.

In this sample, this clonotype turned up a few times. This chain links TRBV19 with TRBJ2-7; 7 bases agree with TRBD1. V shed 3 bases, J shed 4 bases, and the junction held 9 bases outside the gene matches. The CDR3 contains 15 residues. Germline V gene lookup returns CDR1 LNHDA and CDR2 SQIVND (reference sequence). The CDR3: CASSMKGQENYEQYF. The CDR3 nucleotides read TGTGCCAGTAGTATGAAAGGACAGGAGAATTACGAGCAGTACTTC.

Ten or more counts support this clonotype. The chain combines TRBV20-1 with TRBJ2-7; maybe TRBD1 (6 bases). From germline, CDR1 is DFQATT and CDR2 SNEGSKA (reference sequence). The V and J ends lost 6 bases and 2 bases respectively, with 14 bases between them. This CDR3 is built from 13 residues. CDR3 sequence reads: CSARPGHTYEQYF. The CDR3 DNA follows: TGCAGTGCGAGACCGGGACACACCTACGAGCAGTACTTC.

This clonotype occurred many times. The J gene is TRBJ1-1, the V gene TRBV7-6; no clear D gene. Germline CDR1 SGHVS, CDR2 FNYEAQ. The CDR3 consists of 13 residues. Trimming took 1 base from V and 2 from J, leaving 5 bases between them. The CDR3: CASSLDENTEAFF. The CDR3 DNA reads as TGTGCCAGCAGCTTAGACGAAAACACTGAAGCTTTCTTT.

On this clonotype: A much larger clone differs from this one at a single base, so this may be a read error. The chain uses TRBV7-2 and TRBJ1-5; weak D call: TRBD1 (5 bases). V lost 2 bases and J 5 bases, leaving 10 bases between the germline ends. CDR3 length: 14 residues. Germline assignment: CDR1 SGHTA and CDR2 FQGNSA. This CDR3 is CASSLPGTYQPQHF. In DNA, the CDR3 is TGTGCCAGCAGCTTACCAGGGACCTATCAGCCCCAGCATTTT. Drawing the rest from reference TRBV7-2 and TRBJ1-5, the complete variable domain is GAGVSQSPSNKVTEKGKDVELRCDPISGHTALYWYRQSLGQGLEFLIYFQGNSAPDKSGLPSDRFSAERTGGSVSTLTIQRTQQEDSAVYLCASSLPGTYQPQHFGDGTRLSIL.